This T cell receptor beta chain was found in a study of T-cell memory formation after mild COVID-19. Turning to the study itself: In these data, TCR clusters were largely donor specific.

TCRdb analysed the 5' RACE reads with MiXCR anew, one entry per CDR3 protein. The sample includes about 12,000 distinct CDR3 sequences, roughly 15% of them seen just once. The table lists this clonotype with a count of one. Its antigen is not known. Findings and limits, study-wide: Cross-reactive memory seemingly joined, as some responding clones were found in pre-infection memory. A second wave expanding day 15 to 37 was CD4+-biased; contracting clones were balanced. Mostly located in CM and EM were contracting CD4+ clones, with contracting CD8+ clones located in EMRA.

Sequencing was performed on PBMCs or a T cell subset sorted from them (not recorded which). The TCR comes from a man younger than 35 who had mild COVID-19 (a few samples of this study predate the infection). Cell type and time point are not known.

Here the CDR3 reads CASSLPGGTEAFF. The CDR3 DNA follows: TGTGCCAGCAGTTTACCAGGGGGGACTGAAGCTTTCTTT. The rearrangement uses TRBV12-3 or TRBV12-4 and TRBJ1-1, with 7 bases lining up with TRBD1. The V and J ends lost 2 bases and 5 bases, in that order; junction bases with no gene match: 2. This CDR3 comprises 13 residues.